The sequence of this T cell receptor (beta chain) was determined in a study of shared T cell receptors in the human thymus. Deletions cut 6 bases from V and 3 bases from J, with 15 bases between. The CDR3 loop spans 15 amino acids. Germline-derived CDR1 and CDR2 are LNHDA and SQIVND (reference sequence). Sequencing was performed with immunoSEQ multiplex PCR; in TCRdb, only in-frame clones are kept and a portion is missing. The sample includes some 660,000 clones, 80% to 90% of them seen just once. These data also featured in a second study, about human thymus T cells.

Sample: thymocytes. This clonotype was obtained from a boy under three years old with a congenital heart defect. The gene calls are TRBV19 and TRBJ2-1, with a possible D match to TRBD1 (6 bases). In nucleotides, the CDR3 is TGTGCCAGTAGCACAACAGGGAGCCTCTACAATGAGCAGTTCTTC. It specifies CASSTTGSLYNEQFF.